The source of this TCR beta chain is a study of regulatory T cells in long-lasting Graves disease. CDR3 regions were amplified by Arm-PCR using iRepertoire HTBI primers to build TCR beta libraries. As processed by the authors: Identification yielded 60 or so TRBV and approximately 13 TRBJ segments across samples. Using its own MiXCR run on the multiplex PCR reads, TCRdb lists one record per CDR3 protein. In this record, the V and J calls reflect TCRdb's handling and not the investigators' own analysis. The table includes around 250,000 distinct CDR3 sequences, 15% to 20% detected once. V was shortened by 7 bases and J by 9 bases, with 21 bases between the two germline ends. This CDR3 spans 14 amino acids. Study-level points and caveats: Persistent cases favored TRBV28, TRBJ1-2 and TRBJ2-5.

Indicated time point: newly diagnosed GD, antithyroid drugs for less than 3 months. Following extraction of RNA from PBMCs, that RNA was used to make the TCR library. All patients originated from an endocrinology department located in Xi'an, China. This clonotype was seen at least ten times. The antigen is unknown. The chain recombines TRBV12-3 or TRBV12-4 with TRBJ1-1; perhaps TRBD1 as D (5 bases). The clonotype comes from a female donor with Graves disease. This sample comprised peripheral blood mononuclear cells (PBMCs), obtained at new diagnosis, from a patient treated with antithyroid drugs. This chain's CDR3 is CASTPRGGRVQAFF. CDR3 DNA: TGTGCCAGCACCCCCCGGGGCGGGAGGGTACAAGCTTTCTTT.